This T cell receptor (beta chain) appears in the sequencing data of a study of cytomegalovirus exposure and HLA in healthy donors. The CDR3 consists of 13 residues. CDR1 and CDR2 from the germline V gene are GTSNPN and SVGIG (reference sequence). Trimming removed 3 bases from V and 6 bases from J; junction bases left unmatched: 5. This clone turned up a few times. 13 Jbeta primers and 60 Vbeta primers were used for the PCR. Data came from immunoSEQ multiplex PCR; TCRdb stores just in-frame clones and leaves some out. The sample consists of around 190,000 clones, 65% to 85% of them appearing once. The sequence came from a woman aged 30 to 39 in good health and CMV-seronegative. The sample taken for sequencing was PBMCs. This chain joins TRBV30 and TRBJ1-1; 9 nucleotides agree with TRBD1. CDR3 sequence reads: CAWRGDRAAEAFF. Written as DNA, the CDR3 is TGTGCCTGGAGGGGGGACAGGGCAGCTGAAGCTTTCTTT. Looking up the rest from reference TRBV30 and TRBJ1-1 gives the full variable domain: SQTIHQWPATLVQPVGSPLSLECTVEGTSNPNLYWYRQAAGRGLQLLFYSVGIGQISSEVPQNLSASRPQDRQFILSSKKLLLSDSGFYLCAWRGDRAAEAFFGQGTRLTVV.